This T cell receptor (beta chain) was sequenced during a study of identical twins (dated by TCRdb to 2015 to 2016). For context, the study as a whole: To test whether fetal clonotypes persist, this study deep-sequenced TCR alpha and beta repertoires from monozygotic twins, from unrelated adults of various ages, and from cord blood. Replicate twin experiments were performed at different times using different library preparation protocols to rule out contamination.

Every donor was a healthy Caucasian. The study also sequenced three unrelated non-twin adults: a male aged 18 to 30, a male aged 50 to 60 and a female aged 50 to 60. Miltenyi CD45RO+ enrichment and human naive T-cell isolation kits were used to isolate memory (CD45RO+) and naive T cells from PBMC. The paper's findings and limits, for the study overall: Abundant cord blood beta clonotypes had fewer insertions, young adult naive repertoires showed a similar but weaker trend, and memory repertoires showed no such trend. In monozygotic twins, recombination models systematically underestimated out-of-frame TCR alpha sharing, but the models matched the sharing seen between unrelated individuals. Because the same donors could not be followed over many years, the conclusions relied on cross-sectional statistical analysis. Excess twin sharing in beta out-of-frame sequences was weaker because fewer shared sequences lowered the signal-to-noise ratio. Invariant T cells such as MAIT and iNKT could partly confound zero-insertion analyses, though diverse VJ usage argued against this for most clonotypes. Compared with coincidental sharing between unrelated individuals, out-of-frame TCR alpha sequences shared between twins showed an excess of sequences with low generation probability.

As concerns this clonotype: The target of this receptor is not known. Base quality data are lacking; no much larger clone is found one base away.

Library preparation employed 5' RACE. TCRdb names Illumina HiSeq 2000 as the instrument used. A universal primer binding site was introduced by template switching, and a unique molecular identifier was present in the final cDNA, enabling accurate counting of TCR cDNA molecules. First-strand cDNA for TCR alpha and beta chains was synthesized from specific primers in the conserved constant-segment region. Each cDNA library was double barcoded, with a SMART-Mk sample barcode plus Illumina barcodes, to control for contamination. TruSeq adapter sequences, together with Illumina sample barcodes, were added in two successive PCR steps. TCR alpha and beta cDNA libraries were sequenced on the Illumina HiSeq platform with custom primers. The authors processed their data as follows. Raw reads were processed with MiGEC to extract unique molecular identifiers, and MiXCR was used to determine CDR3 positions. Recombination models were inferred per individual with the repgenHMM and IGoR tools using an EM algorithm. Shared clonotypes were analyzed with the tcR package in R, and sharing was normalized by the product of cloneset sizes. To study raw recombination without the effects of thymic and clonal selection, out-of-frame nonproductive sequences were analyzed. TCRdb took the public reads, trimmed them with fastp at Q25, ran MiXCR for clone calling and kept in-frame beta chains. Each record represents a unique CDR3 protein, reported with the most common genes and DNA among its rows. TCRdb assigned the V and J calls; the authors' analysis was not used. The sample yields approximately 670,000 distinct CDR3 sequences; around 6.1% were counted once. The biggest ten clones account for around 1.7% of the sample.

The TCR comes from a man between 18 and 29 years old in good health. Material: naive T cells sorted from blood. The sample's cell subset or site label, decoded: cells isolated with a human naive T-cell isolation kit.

Here the CDR3 is given as CASSVPKVGANNYEQYF. Here is the DNA: TGTGCCAGCAGCGTACCCAAGGTTGGGGCGAACAACTACGAGCAGTACTTC. Here the chain combines TRBV7-2 and TRBJ2-7; tentative D gene TRBD1, with 5 bases matching. V drops 5 bases and J drops 3 bases, leaving 23 bases in between. Based on the germline V gene, the CDR1 and CDR2 sequences are SGHTA and FQGNSA. Inclusive of the bounding cysteine and phenylalanine, the CDR3 is 17 residues long. Just CDR3 DNA is preserved here, 51 bases in frame from base 1.